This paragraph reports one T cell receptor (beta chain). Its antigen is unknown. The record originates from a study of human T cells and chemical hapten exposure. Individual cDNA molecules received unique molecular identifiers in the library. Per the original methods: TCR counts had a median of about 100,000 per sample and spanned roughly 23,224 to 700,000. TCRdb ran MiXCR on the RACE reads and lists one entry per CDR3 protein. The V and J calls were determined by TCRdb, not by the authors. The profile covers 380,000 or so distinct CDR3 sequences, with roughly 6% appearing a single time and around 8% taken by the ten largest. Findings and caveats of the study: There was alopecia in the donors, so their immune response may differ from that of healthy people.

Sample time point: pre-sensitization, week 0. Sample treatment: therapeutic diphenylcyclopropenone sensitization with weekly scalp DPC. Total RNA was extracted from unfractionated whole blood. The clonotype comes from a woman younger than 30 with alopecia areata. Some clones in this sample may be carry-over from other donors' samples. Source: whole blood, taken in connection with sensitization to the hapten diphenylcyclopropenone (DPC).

The CDR3 region is CASSPTFGQGFHEQYF. The DNA of the CDR3 is TGTGCCAGCAGCCCGACCTTCGGACAGGGCTTCCACGAGCAGTACTTC. This chain links TRBV4-2 with TRBJ2-7, with TRBD1 matching 8 bases. Germline V CDR1 and CDR2: LGHNA, YNFKEQ. This CDR3 comprises 16 residues. V lost 4 bases, J lost 5 bases, and 13 bases stayed unmatched.